This TCR beta chain stems from a study of response to subunit inactivated influenza vaccine. The germline gives CDR1 SEHNR, CDR2 FQNEAQ (reference sequence). The CDR3 extends over 14 amino acids. Deletions cut 1 base from V and 7 bases from J, with 14 bases between. Study results and caveats: The authors suggested that every seasonal influenza vaccination recruits few new T cells.

To note about this clonotype: Its specificity is unknown.

TCRdb independently ran MiXCR on the RT-PCR reads; one entry per CDR3 protein. The data hold hundreds of thousands of distinct CDR3 sequences, with about an eighth observed a single time. The sequences come from PBMCs from blood, collected on the day of vaccination. The clonotype was recovered from a man aged 45 to 65 who received an inactivated influenza vaccine. V and J are TRBV7-9 and TRBJ2-7, with D possibly called TRBD1 or TRBD2 (5 bases each). The chain's CDR3 is CASSLDGAYEEQYF. CDR3 DNA sequence: TGTGCCAGCAGCTTAGACGGGGCCTACGAAGAGCAGTACTTC. Drawing the rest from reference TRBV7-9 and TRBJ2-7, the complete variable domain is DTGVSQNPRHKITKRGQNVTFRCDPISEHNRLYWYRQTLGQGPEFLTYFQNEAQLEKSRLLSDRFSAERPKGSFSTLEIQRTEQGDSAMYLCASSLDGAYEEQYFGPGTRLTVT.